This passage covers 32 T cell receptor beta chains from one sample sequenced in a study of blood T cell repertoires in COVID-19. Sequencing was performed with immunoSEQ multiplex PCR; in TCRdb, only in-frame clones are kept and a portion is missing. The sample lists approximately 300,000 clones; 89% were seen once. The source material was PBMCs or T cells enriched from blood (not recorded which). The receptors derive from a woman aged 25 to 39 who had recovered from COVID-19.

The J gene is TRBJ1-2, the V gene TRBV6-5, with 10 bases that match TRBD1. The CDR3 loop spans 16 amino acids. Germline loops: CDR1 MNHEY, CDR2 SVGAGI. V lost 0 bases and J lost 7; bases outside the gene matches: 8. CDR3 DNA sequence: TGTGCCAGCAGTTACTCGATCCCCAGGACAGGGGGTGGCTACACCTTC. This gives the protein CASSYSIPRTGGGYTF.

J is TRBJ1-1 and V is TRBV5-5; D is unresolved. V was shortened by 2 bases and J by 0 bases, with 11 bases between the two germline ends. Germline V lookup: CDR1 SGHKS, CDR2 YYEKEE (reference sequence). The CDR3 is made up of 15 amino acids. Here the CDR3 reads CASSFNGDLNTEAFF. In DNA form, the CDR3 reads TGTGCCAGCAGCTTCAACGGAGACCTGAACACTGAAGCTTTCTTT.

J is TRBJ1-4 and V is TRBV5-4; no definite D call. V lost 0 bases and J lost 5, with 5 bases in between. Germline V gene lookup returns CDR1 SGHNT and CDR2 YYREEE (reference sequence). The CDR3 is 13 amino acids. The CDR3 loop reads CASSLGGNEKLFF. Here the CDR3 DNA reads TGTGCCAGCAGCTTGGGCGGCAATGAAAAACTGTTTTTT.

This sequence joins TRBV7-2 and TRBJ2-7; 11 bases are a match to TRBD2. V shed 6 bases, J shed 1 base, and the junction held 5 bases outside the gene matches. Per the germline V gene, CDR1 is SGHTA and CDR2 is FQGNSA. The CDR3 is made up of 15 amino acids. In DNA form, the CDR3 reads TGTGCCAGCAGAGAGACTAGCGGGATTTCCTACGAGCAGTACTTC. Amino acid sequence: CASRETSGISYEQYF. The full variable domain, its missing parts supplied by reference TRBV7-2 and TRBJ2-7, is GAGVSQSPSNKVTEKGKDVELRCDPISGHTALYWYRQSLGQGLEFLIYFQGNSAPDKSGLPSDRFSAERTGGSVSTLTIQRTQQEDSAVYLCASRETSGISYEQYFGPGTRLTVT.

The V call is TRBV18, the J call TRBJ1-4; D is uncertain. V was cut by 3 bases and J by 2 bases, with 7 bases left in between. CDR1 and CDR2 (germline): KGHSH, LQKENI. This CDR3 spans 14 amino acids. The CDR3 sequence is CASSPYTTNEKLFF. CDR3 nucleotide sequence: TGTGCCAGCTCACCCTATACCACTAATGAAAAACTGTTTTTT.

J is TRBJ2-7 and V is TRBV19, with D possibly TRBD2 on 5 matching bases. The V end lost 5 bases, the J end lost 5 bases, and 7 bases lay between the germline ends. The CDR3 covers 11 residues. Germline CDR1 reads LNHDA; CDR2 reads SQIVND (reference sequence). Here the CDR3 reads CASSSGDEQYF. CDR3 in DNA: TGTGCCAGTAGTTCCGGGGACGAGCAGTACTTC.

As for this clone: Other DNA sequences within the sample encode an identical CDR3. The CDR3 coding sequence is TGTGCCAGCTCACCGGTCAGCTACGAGCAGTACTTC. Encoded protein: CASSPVSYEQYF. The chain combines TRBV18 with TRBJ2-7; D is uncertain. V lost 3 bases and J lost 3, with 6 bases in between. Germline V gene sequence: CDR1 KGHSH, CDR2 LQKENI. CDR3 length equals 12 residues.

V and J are TRBV10-3 and TRBJ1-1; 7 bases agree with TRBD1. CDR3 size: 13 residues. Germline V gene lookup returns CDR1 ENHRY and CDR2 SYGVKD. V gave up 10 bases and J gave up 3 bases; unmatched junction bases: 8. This CDR3 is CASEGQHDTEAFF. CDR3 nucleotides: TGTGCCAGCGAGGGACAGCATGACACTGAAGCTTTCTTT.

The chain uses TRBV6-1 and TRBJ2-3, with unresolved D. V was clipped by 2 bases and J by 2 bases, with 8 bases between them. From germline, CDR1 is MNHNS and CDR2 SASEGT. The CDR3 sequence is 14 residues long. The CDR3 loop reads CASSEKYITDTQYF. For the CDR3, the DNA is TGTGCCAGCAGTGAAAAATACATCACAGATACGCAGTATTTT.

V and J are TRBV7-2 and TRBJ2-1; 11 bases fit TRBD1. The CDR3 length is 16 residues. V lost 2 bases and J lost 2; bases outside the gene matches: 2. Per the germline V gene, CDR1 is SGHTA and CDR2 is FQGNSA. The CDR3 loop is CASSLQGQGAYNEQFF. The CDR3 DNA reads TGTGCCAGCAGCTTACAGGGACAGGGGGCCTACAATGAGCAGTTCTTC.

The chain joins TRBV7-2 to TRBJ2-3; 9 positions match TRBD2. CDR3 size: 16 residues. V lost 0 bases to trimming and J lost 7 bases; unmatched junction nucleotides: 8. Germline values: CDR1 SGHTA, CDR2 FQGNSA. The CDR3 sequence is CASSLARSSGDYTQYF. In DNA, the CDR3 is TGTGCCAGCAGCTTAGCGCGGTCTAGCGGGGACTATACGCAGTATTTT.

This clone was seen only once. CDR3: CASSSGTGRDEQYF. Here the CDR3 DNA reads TGCGCCAGCAGCTCTGGGACAGGGCGAGACGAGCAGTACTTC. The J gene is TRBJ2-7, the V gene TRBV5-1, with 9 bases aligning to TRBD1. Germline lookup yields CDR1 SGHRS and CDR2 YFSETQ. The CDR3 covers 14 residues. Trimming took 3 bases from V and 5 from J; bases not matched to a gene: 6.

This chain joins TRBV5-3 and TRBJ1-6; the match to TRBD1 covers 7 bases. TRBV5-3 is an open reading frame, and its role is uncertain. The V and J ends lost 4 bases and 7 bases, in that order; junction bases with no gene match: 8. The CDR3 sequence is 15 residues long. CDR3 sequence (DNA): TGTGCCAGAAGCGCATACAGGGGAAAAAATTCACCCCTCCACTTT. This encodes CARSAYRGKNSPLHF.

The J gene is TRBJ2-2, the V gene TRBV5-1; 8 nucleotides line up with TRBD1. Trimming cost V 4 bases and J 0 bases; bases outside gene matches: 8. In germline, CDR1 is SGHRS, CDR2 YFSETQ. The CDR3 is 17 amino acids. The DNA for the CDR3 is TGCGCCAGCAGCGCCGGACAGGGAAGTCCGAACACCGGGGAGCTGTTTTTT. Translation: CASSAGQGSPNTGELFF.

The J gene is TRBJ1-5, the V gene TRBV5-1; D unclear. This CDR3 is 13 amino acids long. Between the trimmed V and J ends, which lost 3 bases and 3 bases, there was a span of 7 bases. The germline CDR1 and CDR2 sequences are SGHRS and YFSETQ. The CDR3 is CASSSGLNQPQHF. CDR3 nucleotides: TGCGCCAGCAGCTCGGGTCTCAATCAGCCCCAGCATTTT. Together with reference TRBV5-1 and TRBJ1-5, the CDR3 gives the full variable domain: KAGVTQTPRYLIKTRGQQVTLSCSPISGHRSVSWYQQTPGQGLQFLFEYFSETQRNKGNFPGRFSGRQFSNSRSEMNVSTLELGDSALYLCASSSGLNQPQHFGDGTRLSIL.

Only a few counts were recorded for this clone. The V call is TRBV4-1, the J call TRBJ1-1; D call uncertain. Germline lookup yields CDR1 MGHRA and CDR2 YSYEKL. This CDR3 is built from 17 residues. Trimming took 2 bases from V and 2 from J, leaving 18 bases between them. The CDR3 loop is CASSQISLGGENTEAFF. The CDR3 DNA follows: TGCGCCAGCAGCCAAATTTCTTTAGGCGGGGAAAACACTGAAGCTTTCTTT.

The V call is TRBV7-2, the J call TRBJ2-5; no clear D gene. The CDR3 spans 12 residues. Trimming cost V 5 bases and J 4 bases, with 8 bases left between them. Germline assignment: CDR1 SGHTA and CDR2 FQGNSA. The DNA for the CDR3 is TGTGCCAGCAGCATCTCCAGAGAGACCCAGTACTTC. Translated: CASSISRETQYF.

This clone has just a few counts. V gene TRBV5-4 combines with J gene TRBJ2-7, with a weak D call TRBD2 (5 bases). V dropped 2 bases and J dropped 3 bases, with 15 bases sitting between them. CDR1 is SGHNT, CDR2 YYREEE, per germline (reference sequence). The CDR3 runs to 15 residues. The CDR3 loop reads CASSFSIIGNYEQYF. In nucleotides, the CDR3 is TGTGCCAGCAGCTTCTCAATCATCGGGAACTACGAGCAGTACTTC.

In this sample, this clone turned up a few times. The chain combines TRBV6-1 with TRBJ2-7; TRBD1 matches at 9 bases. Per the germline V gene, CDR1 is MNHNS and CDR2 is SASEGT. The CDR3 loop spans 15 amino acids. Trimming at V came to 2 bases and at J to 1 base, leaving 3 bases not matched to a gene. This CDR3 is CASSERTGESYEQYF. The CDR3 region has the DNA TGTGCCAGCAGTGAAAGGACAGGGGAATCCTACGAGCAGTACTTC.

V is TRBV18 and J is TRBJ2-2; D perhaps matches TRBD1 (6 bases). The V gene lost 3 bases and the J gene lost 3 bases, with 11 bases spanning the gap. The CDR3 has 15 amino acids. Germline CDR1 and CDR2: KGHSH and LQKENI. The CDR3 DNA reads TGTGCCAGCTCACCCCGGGACACAGACACCGGGGAGCTGTTTTTT. Its translation is CASSPRDTDTGELFF.

The V and J genes are TRBV4-2 and TRBJ2-5; a weak D match, TRBD2 (5 bases). This CDR3 is 15 amino acids long. Germline V gene sequence: CDR1 LGHNA, CDR2 YNFKEQ. Between the trimmed V and J ends, which lost 1 base and 2 bases, there was a span of 11 bases. CDR3 protein: CASSQASGGQETQYF. CDR3 bases: TGTGCCAGCAGCCAAGCCAGCGGAGGACAAGAGACCCAGTACTTC.

This chain connects TRBV4-1 to TRBJ2-2, with TRBD1 identical over 9 bases. This CDR3 spans 18 amino acids. The germline gives CDR1 MGHRA, CDR2 YSYEKL. The V gene end was trimmed by 1 base and the J gene end by 0 bases; junction bases not matched to a gene: 6. The CDR3: CASSQGPRQGANTGELFF. DNA of the CDR3: TGCGCCAGCAGCCAAGGCCCCCGACAGGGGGCGAACACCGGGGAGCTGTTTTTT.

J is TRBJ1-4 and V is TRBV28; no clear D. The CDR3 sequence is 15 residues long. Germline CDR1 MDHEN, CDR2 SYDVKM. V lost 11 bases, J lost 0 bases, and 16 bases lay in between. The CDR3 is CAGQRTGATNEKLFF. CDR3 nucleotide sequence: TGTGCCGGCCAGAGAACGGGAGCAACTAATGAAAAACTGTTTTTT.

V gene TRBV5-6 combines with J gene TRBJ2-7; TRBD2 agrees at 9 bases. The CDR3 runs 16 residues. The germline CDR1 and CDR2 sequences are SGHDT and YYEEEE. Unmatched junction bases numbered 10, after V lost 4 bases and J lost 2 bases. CDR3 sequence reads: CASSPEAGGGAYEQYF. The CDR3 region has the DNA TGTGCCAGCAGCCCGGAGGCGGGAGGGGGGGCCTACGAGCAGTACTTC.

The chain employs TRBV18 and TRBJ1-1, with D possibly TRBD1 on 6 matching bases. CDR1 KGHSH and CDR2 LQKENI come from the germline V gene. This CDR3 is 15 amino acids long. The V end lost 4 bases, the J end lost 3 bases, and 15 bases lay between the germline ends. CDR3 in amino acids: CASSLGGGRYTEAFF. The DNA of the CDR3 is TGTGCCAGCTCACTGGGGGGGGGCCGGTACACTGAAGCTTTCTTT.

The chain employs TRBV7-8 and TRBJ2-7; 7 positions agree with TRBD1. In germline, CDR1 is SGHVS, CDR2 FQNEAQ. CDR3 length: 14 amino acids. V shed 5 bases, J shed 3 bases, and the junction held 7 bases outside the gene matches. CDR3 DNA sequence: TGTGCCAGCAGCCCAGGGGACAGTCACTACGAGCAGTACTTC. It encodes CASSPGDSHYEQYF.

The rearrangement joins TRBV5-4 to TRBJ2-7; TRBD2 agrees at 12 bases. Germline-derived CDR1 and CDR2 are SGHNT and YYREEE (reference sequence). The CDR3 covers 16 residues. In DNA, the CDR3 is TGTGCCAGCAGCTTGGATCGGGGACTAGCGGGCTCCCGCCTCTCCGTC. Translated: CASSLDRGLAGSRLSV.

The chain joins TRBV4-1 to TRBJ1-5; perhaps TRBD1 as D (5 bases). Germline V lookup: CDR1 MGHRA, CDR2 YSYEKL. CDR3 size: 15 residues. Deletions cut 0 bases from V and 5 bases from J, with 11 bases between. The CDR3 sequence is CASSQEQDIYQPQHF. The CDR3 DNA reads as TGCGCCAGCAGCCAAGAGCAGGACATTTATCAGCCCCAGCATTTT.

The genes are TRBV7-2 and TRBJ2-5; tentative D call: TRBD2 (5 bases). The CDR3 is made up of 14 amino acids. V was pared by 1 base and J by 5 bases, with 11 bases between. Germline V gene sequence: CDR1 SGHTA, CDR2 FQGNSA. CDR3 sequence reads: CASSLGSGLETQYF. In DNA form, the CDR3 reads TGTGCCAGCAGCTTAGGTTCGGGGTTGGAGACCCAGTACTTC.

V is TRBV30 and J is TRBJ1-2, with no clear D. Per the germline V gene, CDR1 is GTSNPN and CDR2 is SVGIG (reference sequence). The V and J ends lost 2 bases and 1 base respectively, with 8 bases between them. The CDR3 covers 13 residues. The DNA of the CDR3 is TGTGCCTGGAGTAATCCCGTTAACTATGGCTACACCTTC. This sequence encodes CAWSNPVNYGYTF.

The chain has TRBV25-1 and TRBJ2-1, with D perhaps TRBD1 (5 bases). Trimming removed 3 bases from V and 7 bases from J, with 22 bases in between. The CDR3 extends over 17 amino acids. Germline loops: CDR1 MGHDK, CDR2 SYGVNS. The CDR3 spells CASSEGRWDFRGNEQFF. The CDR3 DNA follows: TGTGCCAGCAGTGAGGGTAGGTGGGATTTTAGGGGTAATGAGCAGTTCTTC.

The chain has TRBV6-5 and TRBJ2-7; 9 bases line up with TRBD1. The germline gives CDR1 MNHEY, CDR2 SVGAGI. V shed 6 bases, J shed 3 bases, and the junction held 6 bases outside the gene matches. CDR3 length: 14 residues. CDR3 sequence: CASRTGGGYYEQYF. CDR3 coding DNA: TGTGCCAGCAGGACAGGGGGTGGGTACTACGAGCAGTACTTC.